This is a list of T cell receptor beta chains from one sample in a study of T cell repertoires in cytomegalovirus infection. MiXCR, applied by TCRdb to the reads, yields one record per CDR3 protein. Found here are 750,000 to 950,000 distinct CDR3 sequences, about 28% of them singletons; the top ten hold roughly 13%. These receptors' antigens are unknown. Here the sequenced sample was cultured CD8+ T cells from PBMCs, taken from culture after CMV antigen stimulation. These receptor sequences come from a human donor in good health (CMV status not recorded). Some clones in this sample may be carry-over from other donors' samples. Both conserved end residues are part of each CDR3. The order of the fields is D gene, V gene, J gene, CDR3 length, clone size, CDR3 DNA, CDR3 protein. The D gene is left open where the match is weak. Rows may omit the clone size; those that give it use once, few, many or a size class.

-	TRBV12-3/TRBV12-4	TRBJ1-6	15	few	TGTGCCAGCAGTTCCGAGGGAGAATCCGGTTCACCCCTCCACTTT	CASSSEGESGSPLHF
TRBD1	TRBV4-1	TRBJ1-5	14	-	TGCGCCAGCAGGCAAGGCAGGGGGAGTCAGCCCCAGCATTTT	CASRQGRGSQPQHF
-	TRBV29-1	TRBJ2-5	13	few	TGCAGCGTTGAACGTCCAAATGGGGAGACCCAGTACTTC	CSVERPNGETQYF
TRBD2	TRBV20-1	TRBJ2-2	16	-	TGCAGTGCTAGAAATTTAGGACTAGCGGCGACCGGGGAGCTGTTTTTT	CSARNLGLAATGELFF
-	TRBV7-2	TRBJ1-1	15	many	TGTGCCAGCAGCTTATGGGTCAGGATGAACACTGAAGCTTTCTTT	CASSLWVRMNTEAFF
-	TRBV2	TRBJ2-2	12	few	TGTGCCAGCCGGACTCTAAACGGGGAGCTGTTTTTT	CASRTLNGELFF
TRBD1	TRBV2	TRBJ2-3	18	few	TGTGCCAGCACATTCCCTCGTTTGGACAGGGACTTCCGAGATACGCAGTATTTT	CASTFPRLDRDFRDTQYF
TRBD1	TRBV15	TRBJ2-1	17	-	TGTGCCACCAGCGGAAGACAGGGACCCAGCTTATACAATGAGCAGTTCTTC	CATSGRQGPSLYNEQFF
TRBD1	TRBV14	TRBJ1-1	14	-	TGTGCCAGCAGCTTTCGGGACAGGGAGTTTGAAGCTTTCTTT	CASSFRDREFEAFF
TRBD1	TRBV4-1	TRBJ1-2	16	-	TGCGCCAGCAGCCAAGACCCCAGGGGGCGGCCCTATGGCTACACCTTC	CASSQDPRGRPYGYTF
TRBD1	TRBV12-3/TRBV12-4	TRBJ2-1	13	many	TGTGCCAGCAGCTTAGGGACAGGGAATGAGCAGTTCTTC	CASSLGTGNEQFF
TRBD1	TRBV7-2	TRBJ1-1	18	many	TGTGCCAGCAGCTTAGTGGGCGGACAGGCCCCTAAAGGGACTGAAGCTTTCTTT	CASSLVGGQAPKGTEAFF
-	TRBV12-3/TRBV12-4	TRBJ2-1	16	once	TGTGCCAGCAGTTTTGGCCCCAGGGGTTCCTACAATGAGCAGTTCTTC	CASSFGPRGSYNEQFF
-	TRBV6-6	TRBJ2-3	19	-	TGTGTCAGCAGTCCTGTCGTGACAACAGGAGTCCTATCCACAGATACGCAGTATTTT	CVSSPVVTTGVLSTDTQYF
-	TRBV13	TRBJ2-5	16	-	TGTGCCAGCAGCCCAGAACTCCGAGCAAATCAAGAGACCCAGTACTTC	CASSPELRANQETQYF
-	TRBV4-1	TRBJ2-1	13	few	TGCGCCAGCAGCCCCCCCCAAGGGACCGAGCAGTTCTTC	CASSPPQGTEQFF
TRBD2	TRBV6-1	TRBJ2-2	17	few	TGTGCCAGCACCTTAGCTAGCGGGGGTTCAAACACCGGGGAGCTGTTTTTT	CASTLASGGSNTGELFF